Below, 11 T cell receptor beta chains from the same sample are listed, as sequenced in a study of CD8+ T cells in alopecia areata. Extraction of RNA preceded its reverse transcription into cDNA, which served as the sequencing template. Sequencing was performed with immunoSEQ multiplex PCR; in TCRdb, only in-frame clones are kept and a portion is missing. The repertoire holds around 190,000 clones, with 56% as singletons. Input material: CD8+ T cells sorted from blood. The receptors derive from a human donor in good health.

J is TRBJ2-3 and V is TRBV4-1; D is undetermined. The CDR3 is made up of 18 amino acids. Germline V gene data show CDR1 as MGHRA and CDR2 as YSYEKL. Trimming cost V 0 bases and J 0 bases, with 16 bases left between them. The CDR3 nucleotides are TGCGCCAGCAGCCAAGAACCCTCAGGCGCGTCTAGCACAGATACGCAGTATTTT. It is translated as CASSQEPSGASSTDTQYF.

This clone has only one observation. The rearrangement uses TRBV9 and TRBJ2-1, with D possibly called TRBD1 or TRBD2 (6 bases each). The CDR3 is made up of 13 amino acids. V was trimmed by 1 base and J by 6 bases, leaving 8 bases between them. Per the germline V gene, CDR1 is SGDLS and CDR2 is YYNGEE. CDR3 nucleotide sequence: TGTGCCAGCAGCGTACCGGGGGCCAATGAGCAGTTCTTC. Translation: CASSVPGANEQFF. The whole variable domain, filled in from reference TRBV9 and TRBJ2-1, reads DSGVTQTPKHLITATGQRVTLRCSPRSGDLSVYWYQQSLDQGLQFLIQYYNGEERAKGNILERFSAQQFPDLHSELNLSSLELGDSALYFCASSVPGANEQFFGPGTRLTVL.

The chain combines TRBV19 with TRBJ1-1; D uncertain. Per germline, CDR1 LNHDA and CDR2 SQIVND (reference sequence). The CDR3 totals 16 residues. Trimming removed 3 bases from V and 2 bases from J, with 16 bases in between. CDR3 nucleotides: TGTGCCAGTAGTATGACTCTGGGTGCCGGAAACACTGAAGCTTTCTTT. It is translated as CASSMTLGAGNTEAFF. The complete variable domain, with remaining parts taken from reference TRBV19 and TRBJ1-1, reads DGGITQSPKYLFRKEGQNVTLSCEQNLNHDAMYWYRQDPGQGLRLIYYSQIVNDFQKGDIAEGYSVSREKKESFPLTVTSAQKNPTAFYLCASSMTLGAGNTEAFFGQGTRLTVV.

In this sample, this clone turned up a few times. The chain combines TRBV11-2 with TRBJ2-1; D perhaps matches TRBD2 (6 bases). The CDR3 spans 16 residues. CDR1 is SGHAT and CDR2 is FQNNGV in the germline V gene. V lost 1 base and J 2 bases, leaving 12 bases between the germline ends. Here the CDR3 DNA reads TGTGCCAGCAGCTTAGGCGGGACTCCTACCTACAATGAGCAGTTCTTC. Protein sequence: CASSLGGTPTYNEQFF.

The chain recombines TRBV7-6 with TRBJ2-5, with 9 bases matching TRBD1. Trimming at V came to 5 bases and at J to 5 bases, leaving 12 bases not matched to a gene. The CDR3 is 16 amino acids. Germline V gene data show CDR1 as SGHVS and CDR2 as FNYEAQ. The CDR3 region has the DNA TGTGCCAGCAGCCACTACCCAGGACAGGGGAGGGAGACCCAGTACTTC. It specifies CASSHYPGQGRETQYF.

V usage is TRBV27 and J usage is TRBJ2-3; TRBD2 aligns across 10 bases. V trimming: 5 bases; J trimming: 2 bases; junction bases outside the gene matches: 7. Germline CDR1 reads MNHEY; CDR2 reads SMNVEV (reference sequence). The CDR3 contains 16 residues. CDR3 DNA sequence: TGTGCCAGCAGTGCCTTAGCGGGGGGACTCACAGATACGCAGTATTTT. Its protein product is CASSALAGGLTDTQYF.

Only one count was recorded for this clone. The rearrangement uses TRBV7-6 and TRBJ2-5, with TRBD2 matching over 7 bases. CDR1 is SGHVS and CDR2 is FNYEAQ in the germline V gene. The CDR3 length is 15 residues. V was pared by 5 bases and J by 4 bases, with 10 bases of the junction left unmatched. CDR3 loop: CASSNLGGLIETQYF. DNA for the CDR3: TGTGCCAGCAGCAACCTCGGGGGGTTGATAGAGACCCAGTACTTC. Combining the CDR3 with reference TRBV7-6 and TRBJ2-5 gives the whole variable domain GAGVSQSPRYKVTKRGQDVALRCDPISGHVSLYWYRQALGQGPEFLTYFNYEAQQDKSGLPNDRFSAERPEGSISTLTIQRTEQRDSAMYRCASSNLGGLIETQYFGPGTRLLVL.

This clone appeared a few times. The V gene is TRBV10-3, the J gene TRBJ1-6; 7 nucleotides align to TRBD1. The CDR3 length is 15 residues. Germline trimming cut 4 bases from V and 6 bases from J; bases unmatched to any gene: 6. Germline loops: CDR1 ENHRY, CDR2 SYGVKD. The CDR3 DNA sequence: TGTGCCATCAGTGTACGGGACAGCAGTAATTCACCCCTCCACTTT. Its translation: CAISVRDSSNSPLHF.

The V and J genes are TRBV29-1 and TRBJ1-1; a weak D match, TRBD1 (5 bases). CDR3 size: 10 residues. V dropped 6 bases and J dropped 7 bases, with 9 bases sitting between them. Germline assignment: CDR1 SQVTM and CDR2 ANQGSEA. Written as DNA, the CDR3 is TGCAGCGTGGGGGGTGGTGAAGCTTTCTTT. It encodes CSVGGGEAFF. The whole variable domain, remainder taken from reference TRBV29-1 and TRBJ1-1, is SAVISQKPSRDICQRGTSLTIQCQVDSQVTMMFWYRQQPGQSLTLIATANQGSEATYESGFVIDKFPISRPNLTFSTLTVSNMSPEDSSIYLCSVGGGEAFFGQGTRLTVV.

This chain uses TRBV4-2 with TRBJ2-7; the match to TRBD1 covers 12 bases. J gave up 7 bases and V 2 bases, and 9 bases lay outside the gene matches. Germline V gene lookup returns CDR1 LGHNA and CDR2 YNFKEQ. This CDR3 is 16 amino acids long. The CDR3 coding sequence is TGTGCCAGCAGCCAAAGAGCGGGACAGGGGGCCGGGGAGCAGTACTTC. Its translation is CASSQRAGQGAGEQYF.

The V call is TRBV27, the J call TRBJ1-3, with 7 bases aligning to TRBD1. There are 15 residues in the CDR3. J lost 8 bases, V lost 5 bases, and 12 bases had no gene match. Germline V gene sequence: CDR1 MNHEY, CDR2 SMNVEV (reference sequence). CDR3 in DNA: TGTGCCAGCAGTCCGAAGACAGGGAGGGTGGACACCATATATTTT. This encodes CASSPKTGRVDTIYF.